These T cell receptor beta chains were read from a single sample in a study of blood T cell repertoires in COVID-19. Method: immunoSEQ multiplex PCR; TCRdb's copy keeps in-frame clones and lacks some. Among fewer than 600,000 clones listed, 89% were seen once. The sequenced sample consisted of peripheral blood. These TCRs come from a man younger than 35 with COVID-19, enrolled during active disease. Each CDR3 is given with its conserved first and last residue. Each record gives: V gene, D gene, J gene, clone size, CDR3 DNA, CDR3 protein. D genes are given only for firm matches. A row's size may be missing; if present it is once, few, many or a size class.

V gene: TRBV5-1
D gene: -
J gene: TRBJ2-2
clone size: -
CDR3 DNA: TGCGCCAGCAGCTTGTGGCAGCGGAACACCGGGGAGCTGTTTTTT
CDR3 protein: CASSLWQRNTGELFF

V gene: TRBV19
D gene: TRBD2
J gene: TRBJ2-1
clone size: -
CDR3 DNA: TGTGCCAGTAGTTTGGGACTAGCAAGCAATGAGCAGTTCTTC
CDR3 protein: CASSLGLASNEQFF

V gene: TRBV29-1
D gene: -
J gene: TRBJ2-5
clone size: once
CDR3 DNA: TGCAGCGTTGAATCAGGCATAGAGACCCAGTACTTC
CDR3 protein: CSVESGIETQYF

V gene: TRBV6-5
D gene: -
J gene: TRBJ2-2
clone size: -
CDR3 DNA: TGTGCCAGCAGTTCTTCAGGGGCCGGGGAGCTGTTTTTT
CDR3 protein: CASSSSGAGELFF

V gene: TRBV3-1/TRBV3-2
D gene: -
J gene: TRBJ2-1
clone size: -
CDR3 DNA: TGTGCCAGCAGCCTAATTGCCGGGGGCTCCTACAATGAGCAGTTCTTC
CDR3 protein: CASSLIAGGSYNEQFF

V gene: TRBV12-3/TRBV12-4
D gene: TRBD1
J gene: TRBJ1-1
clone size: few
CDR3 DNA: TGTGCCAGCAGTCGACAGGGAACTGAAGCTTTCTTT
CDR3 protein: CASSRQGTEAFF

V gene: TRBV6-5
D gene: -
J gene: TRBJ2-3
clone size: -
CDR3 DNA: TGTGCCAGCAGTTACGACGGGATTGGGGCAGATACGCAGTATTTT
CDR3 protein: CASSYDGIGADTQYF

V gene: TRBV12-5
D gene: -
J gene: TRBJ1-1
clone size: few
CDR3 DNA: TGTGCTAGTGGTTTACAGATGAACACTGAAGCTTTCTTT
CDR3 protein: CASGLQMNTEAFF

V gene: TRBV25-1
D gene: TRBD2
J gene: TRBJ2-7
clone size: -
CDR3 DNA: TGTGCCAGCAGTGAACACGGGAGGCCCTACGAGCAGTACTTC
CDR3 protein: CASSEHGRPYEQYF

V gene: TRBV24-1
D gene: -
J gene: TRBJ1-5
clone size: -
CDR3 DNA: TGTGCCACCAGTGTCTTGACAGGCTATAGGGATCAGCCCCAGCATTTT
CDR3 protein: CATSVLTGYRDQPQHF

V gene: TRBV11-3
D gene: TRBD2
J gene: TRBJ2-1
clone size: -
CDR3 DNA: TGTGCCAGCAGCACTGGCGATCTAGCGGACAATGAGCAGTTCTTC
CDR3 protein: CASSTGDLADNEQFF

V gene: TRBV6-5
D gene: -
J gene: TRBJ2-1
clone size: -
CDR3 DNA: TGTGCCAGCAGTTACCGGGACATATCCTACAATGAGCAGTTCTTC
CDR3 protein: CASSYRDISYNEQFF

V gene: TRBV9
D gene: -
J gene: TRBJ2-4
clone size: -
CDR3 DNA: TGTGCCAGCAGCGCAGGGAATAACAAAAACATTCAGTACTTC
CDR3 protein: CASSAGNNKNIQYF

V gene: TRBV11-3
D gene: -
J gene: TRBJ2-5
clone size: -
CDR3 DNA: TGTGCCAGCAGCTTACTCGGCCAGGGGACCCAGTACTTC
CDR3 protein: CASSLLGQGTQYF

V gene: TRBV7-9
D gene: TRBD2
J gene: TRBJ2-7
clone size: -
CDR3 DNA: TGTGCCAGCAGGGGGCCCGGGACTAGAGCCTACGAGCAGTACTTC
CDR3 protein: CASRGPGTRAYEQYF

V gene: TRBV2
D gene: -
J gene: TRBJ1-2
clone size: once
CDR3 DNA: TGTGCCAGCAGTGAACGGGGCGGGAGACAGTCCTATGGCTACACCTTC
CDR3 protein: CASSERGGRQSYGYTF

V gene: TRBV5-6
D gene: TRBD1
J gene: TRBJ2-7
clone size: once
CDR3 DNA: TGTGCCAGCAGCTTGCCGGGACAGACCTACGAGCAGTACTTC
CDR3 protein: CASSLPGQTYEQYF

V gene: TRBV11-2
D gene: -
J gene: TRBJ1-1
clone size: once
CDR3 DNA: TGTGCCAGCAGTCTCTCACCGGGGGGGGCTTTCTTT
CDR3 protein: CASSLSPGGAFF

V gene: TRBV7-2
D gene: -
J gene: TRBJ1-2
clone size: -
CDR3 DNA: TGTGCCAGCACCTCCGACGGACAGAGCTATGGCTACACCTTC
CDR3 protein: CASTSDGQSYGYTF

V gene: TRBV27
D gene: -
J gene: TRBJ1-5
clone size: -
CDR3 DNA: TGTGCCAGCAGTTTCTACCAGGACACGGGAGGCAATCAGCCCCAGCATTTT
CDR3 protein: CASSFYQDTGGNQPQHF

V gene: TRBV9
D gene: TRBD2
J gene: TRBJ2-7
clone size: -
CDR3 DNA: TGTGCCAGCAGCGCCTTAGCGGGAGAGGGCGAGCAGTACTTC
CDR3 protein: CASSALAGEGEQYF

V gene: TRBV11-3
D gene: TRBD2
J gene: TRBJ2-3
clone size: -
CDR3 DNA: TGTGCCAGCAGCCCGAGCGGGACCACAGATACGCAGTATTTT
CDR3 protein: CASSPSGTTDTQYF

V gene: TRBV5-5
D gene: -
J gene: TRBJ2-1
clone size: once
CDR3 DNA: TGTGCCAGCACCCAGCGGGCAGGCTCCTACAATGAGCAGTTCTTC
CDR3 protein: CASTQRAGSYNEQFF

V gene: TRBV21-1
D gene: -
J gene: TRBJ2-1
clone size: once
CDR3 DNA: TGTGCCAGCAGCAAAGCGGGCCTGCCCTACAATGAGCAGTTCTTC
CDR3 protein: CASSKAGLPYNEQFF

V gene: TRBV19
D gene: -
J gene: TRBJ1-4
clone size: once
CDR3 DNA: TGTGCCAGCGGTAACCGGGCGGACAGATCAACTAATGAAAAACTGTTTTTT
CDR3 protein: CASGNRADRSTNEKLFF

V gene: TRBV5-1
D gene: -
J gene: TRBJ2-6
clone size: -
CDR3 DNA: TGCGCCAGCAGCTTGGAGCCAGGGGCCCCTTCTGGGGCCAACGTCCTGACTTTC
CDR3 protein: CASSLEPGAPSGANVLTF

V gene: TRBV5-4
D gene: TRBD1
J gene: TRBJ1-2
clone size: -
CDR3 DNA: TGTGCCAGCAGCTTGGACAGGGGGCTCGATGGCTACACCTTC
CDR3 protein: CASSLDRGLDGYTF

V gene: TRBV5-5
D gene: TRBD1
J gene: TRBJ2-7
clone size: -
CDR3 DNA: TGTGCCAGCAGCTCCCAGGGGGACACCCTTTACGAGCAGTACTTC
CDR3 protein: CASSSQGDTLYEQYF

V gene: TRBV5-1
D gene: TRBD1
J gene: TRBJ2-7
clone size: -
CDR3 DNA: TGCGCCAGCAGCTTGGCAGGGACAGTTTCCTACGAGCAGTACTTC
CDR3 protein: CASSLAGTVSYEQYF

V gene: TRBV18
D gene: TRBD2
J gene: TRBJ2-1
clone size: -
CDR3 DNA: TGTGCCAGCTCACCCATAGCGGGGGCCTACAATGAGCAGTTCTTC
CDR3 protein: CASSPIAGAYNEQFF

V gene: TRBV9
D gene: TRBD1
J gene: TRBJ2-7
clone size: -
CDR3 DNA: TGTGCCAGCAGCGTAGTTGGTGGTGAGGACAGGATCTACGAGCAGTACTTC
CDR3 protein: CASSVVGGEDRIYEQYF

V gene: TRBV19
D gene: -
J gene: TRBJ1-4
clone size: -
CDR3 DNA: TGTGCCAGTAGCCCCGGGGGGCTAGGTGAAAAACTGTTTTTT
CDR3 protein: CASSPGGLGEKLFF

V gene: TRBV11-1
D gene: TRBD2
J gene: TRBJ2-7
clone size: -
CDR3 DNA: TGTGCCAGCAGCTCCGGGACTAGCGGGCTCTCCTACGAGCAGTACTTC
CDR3 protein: CASSSGTSGLSYEQYF

V gene: TRBV2
D gene: -
J gene: TRBJ2-7
clone size: -
CDR3 DNA: TGTGCCGGCAACAGGGACCCTTCATACGAGCAGTACTTC
CDR3 protein: CAGNRDPSYEQYF

V gene: TRBV3-1/TRBV3-2
D gene: TRBD1
J gene: TRBJ2-7
clone size: few
CDR3 DNA: TGTGCCAGCAGCGATGGGACAGGCTACGAGCAGTACTTC
CDR3 protein: CASSDGTGYEQYF

V gene: TRBV6-6
D gene: TRBD1
J gene: TRBJ2-2
clone size: -
CDR3 DNA: TGTGCCAGCAGTCCCCAGACAGGGGGGGACACCGGGGAGCTGTTTTTT
CDR3 protein: CASSPQTGGDTGELFF

V gene: TRBV6-6
D gene: -
J gene: TRBJ2-3
clone size: -
CDR3 DNA: TGTGCCAGCAGGGGGGCCGGTGCAGATACGCAGTATTTT
CDR3 protein: CASRGAGADTQYF

V gene: TRBV5-1
D gene: -
J gene: TRBJ1-4
clone size: -
CDR3 DNA: TGCGCCAGCAGCTTGGAGGCTAGGGGTGAAAAACTGTTTTTT
CDR3 protein: CASSLEARGEKLFF

V gene: TRBV3-1/TRBV3-2
D gene: TRBD1
J gene: TRBJ2-7
clone size: -
CDR3 DNA: TGTGCCAGCAGAGAAGCGACAGGGGCCTACGAGCAGTACTTC
CDR3 protein: CASREATGAYEQYF

V gene: TRBV30
D gene: -
J gene: TRBJ1-3
clone size: -
CDR3 DNA: TGTGCCTGGAGCCCGGGAAACACCATATATTTT
CDR3 protein: CAWSPGNTIYF

V gene: TRBV24-1
D gene: -
J gene: TRBJ1-1
clone size: -
CDR3 DNA: TGTGCCACCAGTGCCCCGGACACGAAGGTTGCTTTCTTT
CDR3 protein: CATSAPDTKVAFF

V gene: TRBV6-1
D gene: TRBD1
J gene: TRBJ1-5
clone size: few
CDR3 DNA: TGTGCCAGCAGTGGGATGCGGGGACAGCGACATAGCAATCAGCCCCAGCATTTT
CDR3 protein: CASSGMRGQRHSNQPQHF

V gene: TRBV19
D gene: TRBD1
J gene: TRBJ2-7
clone size: -
CDR3 DNA: TGTGCCAGTAGCAAGACGGACAGGGTGGGAGAGCAGTACTTC
CDR3 protein: CASSKTDRVGEQYF

V gene: TRBV6-1
D gene: TRBD2
J gene: TRBJ2-7
clone size: once
CDR3 DNA: TGTGCCAGCAGTGAAGGCCCCGGGAGGGTGAGGGAGCAGTACTTC
CDR3 protein: CASSEGPGRVREQYF

V gene: TRBV19
D gene: -
J gene: TRBJ1-1
clone size: -
CDR3 DNA: TGTGCCAGTAGTATCGGGAGATACATGAACACTGAAGCTTTCTTT
CDR3 protein: CASSIGRYMNTEAFF

V gene: TRBV28
D gene: -
J gene: TRBJ1-4
clone size: -
CDR3 DNA: TGTGCCAGCACCCCGGGGGGGGCGGGAGAAAAACTGTTTTTT
CDR3 protein: CASTPGGAGEKLFF

V gene: TRBV19
D gene: -
J gene: TRBJ2-2
clone size: few
CDR3 DNA: TGTGCCAGTAGTATAAGCGAGGGAACCGGGGAGCTGTTTTTT
CDR3 protein: CASSISEGTGELFF

V gene: TRBV5-1
D gene: -
J gene: TRBJ1-1
clone size: -
CDR3 DNA: TGCGCCAGCAGCTTGGGATCGGGGAACACTGAAGCTTTCTTT
CDR3 protein: CASSLGSGNTEAFF